Following are 19 T cell receptor beta chains from one sample sequenced in a study of blood T cells in healthy people across ages. Next came a second PCR, run for about 7 to 11 cycles, which used a sample-barcoded 5' primer along with a J-beta primer mix. TCRdb called the 5' RACE reads again in MiXCR, with one record for every CDR3 protein. The sample shows about 1,800,000 distinct CDR3 sequences, approximately 28% of them seen only once. The sequenced sample consisted of blood. These receptors all come from a woman aged 25-40 years in good health.

J is TRBJ2-1 and V is TRBV6-2 or TRBV6-3; unclear D gene. CDR1 is MNHEY and CDR2 is SVGEGT in the germline V gene. Trimming took off 2 bases at V and 9 bases at J, with 8 bases between the two ends. The CDR3 has 12 residues. This CDR3 reads CASSYEVGEQFF. The CDR3 DNA reads TGTGCCAGCAGTTACGAGGTTGGTGAGCAGTTCTTC.

The chain carries TRBV24-1 and TRBJ2-1, with TRBD2 as a possible D gene (6 bases). The V gene's germline CDR1 is KGHDR and CDR2 SFDVKD. Trimming removed 5 bases from V and 5 bases from J, with 15 bases in between. The CDR3 sequence is 15 residues long. The CDR3 loop is CATSGNPGVHNEQFF. As DNA, the CDR3 is TGTGCCACCAGTGGTAACCCGGGGGTACACAATGAGCAGTTCTTC.

For this clonotype: At one boundary the junction diverges from the germline segment, which might be a read error. The chain uses TRBV7-9 and TRBJ2-1; the D gene is possibly TRBD2 (6 bases). Germline loops: CDR1 SEHNR, CDR2 FQNEAQ (reference sequence). The CDR3 runs 13 residues. As DNA, the CDR3 is TGTGCCAGCAGCCCTATGACTAGTTCGGATTCAGTCTTC. It codes for CASSPMTSSDSVF.

This rearrangement joins TRBV21-1 to TRBJ2-3; no DNA check was done on the table's D call, TRBD1. TRBV21-1 is given as a pseudogene. This CDR3 has 15 amino acids. In nucleotides, the CDR3 is TGTGCCAGCAGCATAGGAGCGGGGGGCGCGGATACGCAGTATTTT. Its translation is CASSIGAGGADTQYF.

This clonotype was seen more than once but under ten times. V is TRBV10-2 and J is TRBJ1-5; possibly TRBD1 for D (5 bases). Trimming shortened V by 2 bases and J by 5 bases, and 16 bases separated the two germline ends. Germline CDR1 is WSHSY and CDR2 is SAAADI. The CDR3 spans 16 residues. The CDR3 DNA follows: TGCGCCAGCAGTGAGGATTTTTGGCAGGGAGATCAGCCCCAGCATTTT. Amino acids: CASSEDFWQGDQPQHF.

This clonotype was observed many times. The chain couples TRBV29-1 to TRBJ1-2; D remains ambiguous. Germline lookup yields CDR1 SQVTM and CDR2 ANQGSEA. Trimming stripped 1 base from V and 8 bases from J, with 14 bases between. This CDR3 comprises 13 residues. CDR3 coding DNA: TGCAGCGTTGAAGGGGATGGAGTATCCGGCTACACCTTC. Translated: CSVEGDGVSGYTF.

This chain joins TRBV18 and TRBJ1-6, with D unresolved. The CDR3 contains 13 residues. Trimming removed 0 bases from V and 7 bases from J, with 4 bases in between. CDR1 KGHSH and CDR2 LQKENI come from the germline V gene. CDR3 amino acids: CASSPPTNSPLHF. As DNA, the CDR3 is TGTGCCAGCTCACCACCGACGAATTCACCCCTCCACTTT.

In its sample, this clonotype was seen a few times. The genes are TRBV4-1 and TRBJ2-1; 7 nucleotides align to TRBD2. The V gene's germline CDR1 is MGHRA and CDR2 YSYEKL. The CDR3 totals 13 residues. The V gene end was trimmed by 7 bases and the J gene end by 6 bases; junction bases not matched to a gene: 6. DNA for the CDR3: TGCGCCAGCACTAAACCGGGGGGCAATGAGCAGTTCTTC. Translation gives CASTKPGGNEQFF.

In the case of this clonotype: Since no conserved phenylalanine or tryptophan closes the CDR3, a read error is the likely cause. As DNA, the CDR3 is TGCAGTGCCGACAGGAACAATGAGCAGTTCCTC. This encodes CSADRNNEQFL. This chain links TRBV20-1 with TRBJ2-1, with a weak D call TRBD1 (6 bases). The CDR3 covers 11 residues. CDR1 and CDR2 (germline): DFQATT, SNEGSKA (reference sequence). V was pared by 6 bases and J by 5 bases, with 8 bases between.

In this sample, this clonotype turned up a few times. The chain couples TRBV5-6 to TRBJ1-1; D call uncertain. The germline CDR1 and CDR2 sequences are SGHDT and YYEEEE. This CDR3 region has 15 residues. The V gene lost 4 bases and the J gene lost 1 base, with 14 bases spanning the gap. The CDR3 region has the DNA TGTGCCAGCAGCCCTAGCCTGGACGGGAACACTGAAGCTTTCTTT. This sequence encodes CASSPSLDGNTEAFF.

V gene TRBV9 combines with J gene TRBJ2-1; D tentatively reads TRBD1 or TRBD2 (6 bases each). V gave up 8 bases and J gave up 7 bases, with 16 bases separating them. CDR1 is SGDLS and CDR2 is YYNGEE in the germline V gene. The CDR3 extends over 13 amino acids. The CDR3 loop is CASARSGANEQFF. DNA of the CDR3: TGTGCCAGTGCCCGATCGGGGGCAAATGAGCAGTTCTTC.

The genes are TRBV7-3 and TRBJ1-2; possibly TRBD1 for D (6 bases). V lost 5 bases and J 8 bases, leaving 12 bases between the germline ends. This CDR3 contains 12 residues. The germline gives CDR1 SGHTA, CDR2 FQGTGA. The CDR3 coding sequence is TGTGCCAGCAGCCAGGGGACACTCGGCTACACCTTC. Translated: CASSQGTLGYTF.

With regard to this clonotype: A read error may produce the germline difference seen at one junction end. The V call is TRBV12-3 or TRBV12-4, the J call TRBJ1-3, with D tentatively TRBD1 (5 bases). This CDR3 is built from 16 residues. CDR3 nucleotides: TGTGCCAGCAGTAAGGGGTGGATAAGCTCTGGGAACACCATATATTTT. Residues: CASSKGWISSGNTIYF.

The chain is built from TRBV12-3 or TRBV12-4 and TRBJ1-1; no definite D call. Trimming left V 7 bases short and J 0 bases short, with 15 bases between. CDR3 length: 15 amino acids. CDR3 DNA sequence: TGTGCCAGCAATGACGCGACTGAGATGAACACTGAAGCTTTCTTT. It encodes CASNDATEMNTEAFF.

This clonotype was picked up many times. The J gene is TRBJ2-7, the V gene TRBV28; D possibly matches TRBD1 or TRBD2 (5 bases each). V was pared by 7 bases and J by 5 bases, with 15 bases between. CDR1 is MDHEN and CDR2 is SYDVKM in the germline V gene. The CDR3 spans 13 residues. Here the CDR3 DNA reads TGTGCCAGCACTCTGGGGGAAAGGGACGAGCAGTACTTC. Translated: CASTLGERDEQYF.

This clonotype has just a few counts. This chain joins TRBV18 and TRBJ1-2; D may be TRBD1 (6 bases). In germline, CDR1 is KGHSH, CDR2 LQKENI. This CDR3 is built from 14 residues. V dropped 6 bases and J dropped 2 bases, with 13 bases sitting between them. The CDR3 nucleotides are TGTGCCAGCTCTACAGGGTTGGGAAACTATGGCTACACCTTC. Its translation: CASSTGLGNYGYTF. Full variable domain (outside the CDR3, taken from reference TRBV18 and TRBJ1-2): NAGVMQNPRHLVRRRGQEARLRCSPMKGHSHVYWYRQLPEEGLKFMVYLQKENIIDESGMPKERFSAEFPKEGPSILRIQQVVRGDSAAYFCASSTGLGNYGYTFGSGTRLTVV.

This clonotype has only a few counts. The V call is TRBV20-1, the J call TRBJ2-5; the match to TRBD1 covers 10 bases. The J call may not be correct, given that the DNA end is closer to TRBJ2-7. The CDR3 length is 13 residues. CDR1 is DFQATT and CDR2 is SNEGSKA in the germline V gene (reference sequence). The CDR3 spells CSASETGGVEQYF. In DNA form, the CDR3 reads TGCAGTGCTAGCGAGACAGGGGGCGTCGAGCAGTACTTC.

The J gene is TRBJ2-3, the V gene TRBV7-9, with TRBD1 matching 8 bases. The V and J ends lost 5 bases and 5 bases, in that order; junction bases with no gene match: 6. This CDR3 is built from 14 residues. Germline V gene sequence: CDR1 SEHNR, CDR2 FQNEAQ (reference sequence). CDR3 coding DNA: TGTGCCAGCAGCCCCCAGACAGGGGTAGATACGCAGTATTTT. It encodes CASSPQTGVDTQYF.

V usage is TRBV24-1 and J usage is TRBJ2-1; D may be TRBD2 (5 bases). Trimming removed 9 bases from V and 1 base from J, with 12 bases in between. The CDR3 has 14 amino acids. CDR1 and CDR2 from the germline V gene are KGHDR and SFDVKD. The chain's CDR3 is CATSSSRSYNEQFF. DNA for the CDR3: TGTGCCACCTCTAGCTCGCGGTCCTACAATGAGCAGTTCTTC.